This T cell receptor (beta chain) emerged from a study of cytomegalovirus exposure and HLA in healthy donors. The PCR was carried out with 60 Vbeta primers and 13 Jbeta primers. Measured with immunoSEQ multiplex PCR; TCRdb has only the in-frame clones, and not every one. The sample holds 150,000 to 200,000 clones, around 74% seen once. This clone was detected a few times. The TCR sequence derives from a female donor in good health and CMV-seronegative. Sequenced input: PBMCs.

Here the CDR3 reads CASSLEGGATYEQYF. CDR3 nucleotides: TGTGCCAGCAGCTTAGAGGGGGGGGCGACCTACGAGCAGTACTTC. The chain has TRBV7-2 and TRBJ2-7, with D perhaps matching TRBD2 (7 bases). V dropped 1 base and J dropped 2 bases, with 12 bases sitting between them. CDR1 SGHTA and CDR2 FQGNSA come from the germline V gene. The length of the CDR3 is 15 residues.